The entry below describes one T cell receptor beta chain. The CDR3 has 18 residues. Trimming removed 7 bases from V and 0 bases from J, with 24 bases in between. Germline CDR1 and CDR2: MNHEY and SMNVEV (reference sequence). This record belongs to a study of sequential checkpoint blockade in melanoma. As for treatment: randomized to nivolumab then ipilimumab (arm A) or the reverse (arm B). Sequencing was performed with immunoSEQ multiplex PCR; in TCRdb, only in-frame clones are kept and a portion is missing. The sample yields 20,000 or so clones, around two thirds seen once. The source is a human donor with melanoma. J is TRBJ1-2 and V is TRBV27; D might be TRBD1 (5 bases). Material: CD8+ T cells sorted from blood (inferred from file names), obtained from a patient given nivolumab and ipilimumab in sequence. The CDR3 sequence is CASTTHRRGESSNYGYTF. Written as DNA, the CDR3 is TGTGCCAGCACCACCCATAGGAGGGGCGAGTCCTCTAACTATGGCTACACCTTC.